This TCR beta chain was obtained from a study of T cells in Graves' hyperthyroidism and ophthalmopathy. Germline assignment: CDR1 SGHTA and CDR2 FQGNSA. This CDR3 contains 14 residues. V was trimmed by 6 bases and J by 1 base, leaving 12 bases between them. From RNA transcripts, TCR beta CDR3 regions were amplified. RT-PCR in the first round (using the HTBI primer set) targeted the TCR CDR3. TCRdb reprocessed the multiplex PCR reads with MiXCR, giving one entry per CDR3 protein. The sample holds 95,000 to 110,000 distinct CDR3 sequences, 47% seen once. This clonotype was counted at least ten times. This CDR3 is missing its conserved last phenylalanine or tryptophan, likely due to a read error.

Input material: blood. The V call is TRBV7-2, the J call TRBJ1-1; the D is unclear. The clonotype was recovered from a man aged 40-49 years with Graves' hyperthyroidism. The CDR3 nucleotides read TGTGCCAGCAGGCACCTCGTCGGGAACACTGAAGCTTTCCTT. Translating it yields CASRHLVGNTEAFL.